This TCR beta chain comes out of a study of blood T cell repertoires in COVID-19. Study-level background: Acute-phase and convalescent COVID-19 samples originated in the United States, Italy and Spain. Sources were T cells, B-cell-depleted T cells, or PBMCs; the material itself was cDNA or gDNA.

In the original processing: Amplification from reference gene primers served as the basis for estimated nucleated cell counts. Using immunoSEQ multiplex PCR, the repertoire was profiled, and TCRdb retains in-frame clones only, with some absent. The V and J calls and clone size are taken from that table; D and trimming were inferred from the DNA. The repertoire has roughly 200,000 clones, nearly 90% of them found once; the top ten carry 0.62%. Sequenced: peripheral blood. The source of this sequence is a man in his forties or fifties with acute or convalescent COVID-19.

The CDR3 DNA reads as TGTGCCAGCAGCTTAAAAGGCTTAGCCCAAGAGACCCAGTACTTC. It specifies CASSLKGLAQETQYF. The chain couples TRBV7-2 to TRBJ2-5, with D unresolved. V was pared by 2 bases and J by 1 base, with 11 bases between. From germline, CDR1 is SGHTA and CDR2 FQGNSA. There are 15 residues in the CDR3.